These 8 T cell receptor beta chains were all obtained from the same sample, sequenced in a study of blood T cell repertoires in COVID-19. Using immunoSEQ multiplex PCR, the repertoire was profiled, and TCRdb retains in-frame clones only, with some absent. The table includes about 45,000 clones, 75% to 90% detected once. The sequencing sample was made of peripheral blood. These receptors were collected from a woman older than 75 with active COVID-19.

The rearrangement links TRBV3-1 (or the pseudogene TRBV3-2) to TRBJ1-1; D uncertain. The CDR3 extends over 13 amino acids. Looked up from germline, CDR1 is LGHDT and CDR2 is YNNKEL (reference sequence). V was shortened by 5 bases and J by 3 bases, with 10 bases between the two germline ends. The CDR3 sequence is CASSSGLHTEAFF. CDR3 in DNA: TGTGCCAGCAGCTCGGGGTTACACACTGAAGCTTTCTTT.

The CDR3 region is CAISGRTGNNEQFF. As DNA, the CDR3 is TGTGCCATCAGTGGTCGGACGGGAAACAATGAGCAGTTCTTC. The V call is TRBV10-3, the J call TRBJ2-1; the D gene is possibly TRBD2 (5 bases). From germline, CDR1 is ENHRY and CDR2 SYGVKD. V was shortened by 4 bases and J by 5 bases, with 12 bases between the two germline ends. CDR3 length equals 14 residues.

The chain employs TRBV7-2 and TRBJ2-7; 8 nucleotides match TRBD1. Trimming cost V 5 bases and J 3 bases; bases outside gene matches: 6. Germline CDR1 and CDR2: SGHTA and FQGNSA. The CDR3 is made up of 14 amino acids. The CDR3, as DNA: TGTGCCAGCAGCCCGACAGGGGTGGGCTACGAGCAGTACTTC. Encoded protein: CASSPTGVGYEQYF.

The chain joins TRBV4-1 to TRBJ2-1, with D tentatively TRBD1 (6 bases). V lost 4 bases and J lost 4, with 14 bases in between. CDR3 length: 15 residues. Germline V gives CDR1 MGHRA, CDR2 YSYEKL. DNA of the CDR3: TGCGCCAGCAGCCGTGGGCAGGGGCCTTACAATGAGCAGTTCTTC. It yields the protein CASSRGQGPYNEQFF.

The rearrangement uses TRBV7-2 and TRBJ2-5, with TRBD2 matching 10 bases. Trimming at V came to 5 bases and at J to 0 bases, leaving 15 bases not matched to a gene. The CDR3 length is 19 residues. The V gene's germline CDR1 is SGHTA and CDR2 FQGNSA. The CDR3 spells CASSLRGTSVVRDQETQYF. The CDR3 DNA is TGTGCCAGCAGCCTCAGGGGGACTAGCGTGGTCAGGGACCAAGAGACCCAGTACTTC.

This chain connects TRBV5-1 to TRBJ2-7, with 8 bases aligning to TRBD2. V was pared by 5 bases and J by 2 bases, with 6 bases of the junction left unmatched. The germline V gene encodes CDR1 SGHRS and CDR2 YFSETQ. The CDR3 totals 14 residues. CDR3 nucleotide sequence: TGCGCCAGCAGGCGGACTAGCCCTGCCTACGAGCAGTACTTC. Translated: CASRRTSPAYEQYF.

This clone appeared a single time. The gene calls are TRBV28 and TRBJ2-6; 9 nucleotides match TRBD1. This CDR3 is built from 17 residues. Germline values: CDR1 MDHEN, CDR2 SYDVKM. V dropped 4 bases and J dropped 0; count of bases not matched to a gene: 4. CDR3 nucleotide sequence: TGTGCCAGCAGTTACAGGGGGCTTCGCTCTGGGGCCAACGTCCTGACTTTC. Translation: CASSYRGLRSGANVLTF.

The chain employs TRBV30 and TRBJ1-6; 8 bases agree with TRBD1. Germline V gene sequence: CDR1 GTSNPN, CDR2 SVGIG (reference sequence). CDR3 length: 14 residues. J lost 10 bases, V lost 2 bases, and 7 bases had no gene match. In nucleotides, the CDR3 is TGTGCCTGGAGTCCACAGGGGGTAAGGTCACCCCTCCACTTT. The encoded protein is CAWSPQGVRSPLHF.